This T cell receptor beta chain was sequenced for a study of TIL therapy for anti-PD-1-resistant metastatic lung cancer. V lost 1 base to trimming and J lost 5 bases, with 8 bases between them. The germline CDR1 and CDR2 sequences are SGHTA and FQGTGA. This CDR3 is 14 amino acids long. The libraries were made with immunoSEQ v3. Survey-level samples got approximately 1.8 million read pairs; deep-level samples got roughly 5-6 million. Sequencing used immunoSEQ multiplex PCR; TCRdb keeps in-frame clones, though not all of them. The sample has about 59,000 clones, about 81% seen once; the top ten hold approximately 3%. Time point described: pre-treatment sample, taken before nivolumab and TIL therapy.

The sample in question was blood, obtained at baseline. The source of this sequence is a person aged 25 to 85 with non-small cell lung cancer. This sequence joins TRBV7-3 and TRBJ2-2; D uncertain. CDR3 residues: CASSLSQRTGELFF. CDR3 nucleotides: TGTGCCAGCAGCTTAAGTCAGCGTACCGGGGAGCTGTTTTTT. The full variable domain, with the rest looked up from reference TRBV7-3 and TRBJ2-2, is GAGVSQTPSNKVTEKGKYVELRCDPISGHTALYWYRQSLGQGPEFLIYFQGTGAADDSGLPNDRFFAVRPEGSVSTLKIQRTERGDSAVYLCASSLSQRTGELFFGEGSRLTVL.